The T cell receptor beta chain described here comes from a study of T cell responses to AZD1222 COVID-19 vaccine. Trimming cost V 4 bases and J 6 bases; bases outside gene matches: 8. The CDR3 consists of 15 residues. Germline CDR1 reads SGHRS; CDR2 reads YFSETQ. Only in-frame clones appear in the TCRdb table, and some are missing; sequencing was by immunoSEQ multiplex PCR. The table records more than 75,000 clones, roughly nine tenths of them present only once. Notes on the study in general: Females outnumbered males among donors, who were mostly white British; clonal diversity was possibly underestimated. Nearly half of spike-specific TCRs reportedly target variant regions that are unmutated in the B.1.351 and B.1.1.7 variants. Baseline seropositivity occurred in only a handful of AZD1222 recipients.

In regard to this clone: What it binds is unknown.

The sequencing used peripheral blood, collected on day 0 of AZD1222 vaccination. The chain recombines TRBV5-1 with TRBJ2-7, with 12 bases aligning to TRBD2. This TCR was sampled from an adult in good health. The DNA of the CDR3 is TGCGCCAGCAGCCTCGTGACTAGCGGGAGCGGCGAGCAGTACTTC. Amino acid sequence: CASSLVTSGSGEQYF.